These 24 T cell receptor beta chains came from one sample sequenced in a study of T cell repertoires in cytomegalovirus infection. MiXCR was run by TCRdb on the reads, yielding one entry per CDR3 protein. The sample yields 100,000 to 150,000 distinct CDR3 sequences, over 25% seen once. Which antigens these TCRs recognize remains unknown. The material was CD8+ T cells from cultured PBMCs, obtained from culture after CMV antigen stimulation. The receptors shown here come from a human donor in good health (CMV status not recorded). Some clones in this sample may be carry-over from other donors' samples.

The chain's CDR3 is CASSPGRNEKLFF. The CDR3 bases are TGTGCCAGCAGCCCGGGACGTAATGAAAAACTGTTTTTT. This chain links TRBV12-3 or TRBV12-4 with TRBJ1-4; maybe TRBD1 (5 bases). This CDR3 is built from 13 residues. Trimming took off 6 bases at V and 4 bases at J, with 9 bases between the two ends.

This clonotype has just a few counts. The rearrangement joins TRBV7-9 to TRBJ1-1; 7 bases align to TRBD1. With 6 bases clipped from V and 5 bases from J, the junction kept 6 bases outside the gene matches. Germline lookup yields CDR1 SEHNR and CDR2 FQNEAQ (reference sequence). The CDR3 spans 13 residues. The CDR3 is CASRRQGRTEAFF. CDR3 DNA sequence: TGTGCCAGCAGACGACAGGGACGAACTGAAGCTTTCTTT.

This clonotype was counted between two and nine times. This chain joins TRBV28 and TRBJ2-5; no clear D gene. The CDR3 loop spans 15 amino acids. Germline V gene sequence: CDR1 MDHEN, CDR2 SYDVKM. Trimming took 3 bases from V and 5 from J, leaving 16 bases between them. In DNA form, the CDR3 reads TGTGCCAGCAGTTTTTTGGTGTCAATTGCGGAGACCCAGTACTTC. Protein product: CASSFLVSIAETQYF.

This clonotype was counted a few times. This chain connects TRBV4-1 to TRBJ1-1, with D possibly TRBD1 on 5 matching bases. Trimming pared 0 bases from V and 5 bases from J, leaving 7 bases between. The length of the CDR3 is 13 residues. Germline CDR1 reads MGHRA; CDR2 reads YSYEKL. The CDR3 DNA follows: TGCGCCAGCAGCCAAGATACAGGAACTGAAGCTTTCTTT. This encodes CASSQDTGTEAFF.

The CDR3 DNA sequence: TGCGCCAGCAGCACGTTACAGGGAGGAGGGATGAACACTGAAGCTTTCTTT. It encodes CASSTLQGGGMNTEAFF. The chain uses TRBV5-1 and TRBJ1-1; TRBD1 might be the D (6 bases). The CDR3 consists of 17 residues. Germline CDR1 reads SGHRS; CDR2 reads YFSETQ. With 4 bases removed from V and 0 bases from J, the gap between germline ends came to 19 bases.

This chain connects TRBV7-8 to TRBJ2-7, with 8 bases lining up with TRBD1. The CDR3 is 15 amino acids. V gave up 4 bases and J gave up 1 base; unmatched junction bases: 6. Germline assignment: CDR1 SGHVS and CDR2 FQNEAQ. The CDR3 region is CASSSGQGRSYEQYF. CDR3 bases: TGTGCCAGCAGCTCAGGACAGGGCAGATCCTACGAGCAGTACTTC.

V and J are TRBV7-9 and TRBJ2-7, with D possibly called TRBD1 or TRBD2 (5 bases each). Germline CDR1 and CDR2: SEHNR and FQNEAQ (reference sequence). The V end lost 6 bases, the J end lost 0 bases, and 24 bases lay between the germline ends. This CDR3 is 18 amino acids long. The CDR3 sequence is CASRPTGLGPQPSYEQYF. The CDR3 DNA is TGTGCCAGCAGGCCAACGGGGTTGGGGCCCCAGCCCTCCTACGAGCAGTACTTC.

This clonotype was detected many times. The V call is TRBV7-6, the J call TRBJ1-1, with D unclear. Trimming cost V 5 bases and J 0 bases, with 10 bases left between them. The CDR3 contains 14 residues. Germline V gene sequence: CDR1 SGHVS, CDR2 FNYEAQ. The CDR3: CASSGPGLNTEAFF. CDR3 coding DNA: TGTGCCAGCAGCGGACCCGGGTTGAACACTGAAGCTTTCTTT. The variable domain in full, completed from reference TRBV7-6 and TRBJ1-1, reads GAGVSQSPRYKVTKRGQDVALRCDPISGHVSLYWYRQALGQGPEFLTYFNYEAQQDKSGLPNDRFSAERPEGSISTLTIQRTEQRDSAMYRCASSGPGLNTEAFFGQGTRLTVV.

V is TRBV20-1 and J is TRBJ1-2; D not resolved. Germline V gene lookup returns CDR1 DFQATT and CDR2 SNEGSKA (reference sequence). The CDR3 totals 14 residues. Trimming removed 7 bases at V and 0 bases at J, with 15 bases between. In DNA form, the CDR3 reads TGCAGTGGAGGGAGAGCGATCACTAACTATGGCTACACCTTC. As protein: CSGGRAITNYGYTF.

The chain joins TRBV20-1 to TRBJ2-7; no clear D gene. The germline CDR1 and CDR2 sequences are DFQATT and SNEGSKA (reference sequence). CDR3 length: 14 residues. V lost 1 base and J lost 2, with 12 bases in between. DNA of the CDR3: TGCAGTGCTAGAGTATCAGGACCTCCCTACGAGCAGTACTTC. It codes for CSARVSGPPYEQYF.

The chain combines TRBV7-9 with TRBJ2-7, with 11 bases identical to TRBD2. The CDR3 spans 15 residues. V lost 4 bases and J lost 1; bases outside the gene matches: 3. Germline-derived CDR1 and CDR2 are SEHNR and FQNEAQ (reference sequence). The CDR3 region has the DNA TGTGCCAGCAGCTCCGGGACTAGCGGATCCTACGAGCAGTACTTC. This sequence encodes CASSSGTSGSYEQYF.

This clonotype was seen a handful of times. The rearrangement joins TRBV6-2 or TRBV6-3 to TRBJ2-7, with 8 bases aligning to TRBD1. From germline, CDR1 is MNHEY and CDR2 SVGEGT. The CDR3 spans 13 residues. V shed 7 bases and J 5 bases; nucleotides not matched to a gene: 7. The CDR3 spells CASTKRTGNEQYF. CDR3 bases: TGTGCCAGCACAAAGAGGACAGGGAACGAGCAGTACTTC.

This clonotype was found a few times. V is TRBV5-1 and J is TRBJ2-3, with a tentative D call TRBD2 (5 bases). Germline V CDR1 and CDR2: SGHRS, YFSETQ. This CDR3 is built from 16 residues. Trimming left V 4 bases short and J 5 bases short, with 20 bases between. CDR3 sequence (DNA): TGCGCCAGCAGCGAAGGGAGTCAGGAAGGAGAAGATACGCAGTATTTT. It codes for CASSEGSQEGEDTQYF. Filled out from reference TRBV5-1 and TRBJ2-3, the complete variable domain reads KAGVTQTPRYLIKTRGQQVTLSCSPISGHRSVSWYQQTPGQGLQFLFEYFSETQRNKGNFPGRFSGRQFSNSRSEMNVSTLELGDSALYLCASSEGSQEGEDTQYFGPGTRLTVL.

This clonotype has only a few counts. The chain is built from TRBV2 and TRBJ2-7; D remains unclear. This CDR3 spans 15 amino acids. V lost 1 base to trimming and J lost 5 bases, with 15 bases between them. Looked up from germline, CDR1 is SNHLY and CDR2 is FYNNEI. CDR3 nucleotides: TGTGCCAGCAGTGAAGTGGCTCGCCCAACGGACGAGCAGTACTTC. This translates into CASSEVARPTDEQYF.

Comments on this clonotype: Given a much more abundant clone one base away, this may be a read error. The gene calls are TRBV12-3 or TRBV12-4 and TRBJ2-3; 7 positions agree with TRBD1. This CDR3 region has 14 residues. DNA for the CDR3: TGTGGCAGCAGTTTAGGGGGCGCAGGGGATACGCAGTATTTT. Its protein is CGSSLGGAGDTQYF.

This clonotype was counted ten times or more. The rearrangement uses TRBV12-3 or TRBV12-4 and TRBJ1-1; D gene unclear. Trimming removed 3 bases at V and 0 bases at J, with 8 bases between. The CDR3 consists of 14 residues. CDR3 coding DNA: TGTGCCAGCAGTTTCATGGCCGTGAACACTGAAGCTTTCTTT. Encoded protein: CASSFMAVNTEAFF.

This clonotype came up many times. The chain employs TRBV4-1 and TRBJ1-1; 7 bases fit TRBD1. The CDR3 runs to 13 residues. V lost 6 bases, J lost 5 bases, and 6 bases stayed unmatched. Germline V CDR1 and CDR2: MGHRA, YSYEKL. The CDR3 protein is CASSPRQGTEAFF. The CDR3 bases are TGCGCCAGCAGTCCCCGACAGGGAACTGAAGCTTTCTTT.

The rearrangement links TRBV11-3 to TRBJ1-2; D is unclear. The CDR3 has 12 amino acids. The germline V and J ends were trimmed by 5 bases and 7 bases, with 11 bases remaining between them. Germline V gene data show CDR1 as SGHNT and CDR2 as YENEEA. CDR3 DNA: TGTGCCAGCAGCCCCCGGGGTCGTGGCTACACCTTC. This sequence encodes CASSPRGRGYTF.

The CDR3 spells CASSYLTGANQPQHF. CDR3 coding DNA: TGTGCCAGCAGTTACTTGACAGGGGCCAATCAGCCCCAGCATTTT. The V call is TRBV6-9, the J call TRBJ1-5; TRBD1 aligns across 8 bases. Losses at the gene ends were 3 bases for V and 3 bases for J; bases not matched to a gene: 4. This CDR3 region has 15 residues. Germline V lookup: CDR1 MNHGY, CDR2 SVAAGI.

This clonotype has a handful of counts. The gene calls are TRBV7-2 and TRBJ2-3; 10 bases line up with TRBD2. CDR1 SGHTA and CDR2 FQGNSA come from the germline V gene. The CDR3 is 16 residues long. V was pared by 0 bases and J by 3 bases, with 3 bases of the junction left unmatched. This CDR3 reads CASSLALAGPTDTQYF. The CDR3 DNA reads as TGTGCCAGCAGCTTAGCACTAGCGGGACCTACAGATACGCAGTATTTT.

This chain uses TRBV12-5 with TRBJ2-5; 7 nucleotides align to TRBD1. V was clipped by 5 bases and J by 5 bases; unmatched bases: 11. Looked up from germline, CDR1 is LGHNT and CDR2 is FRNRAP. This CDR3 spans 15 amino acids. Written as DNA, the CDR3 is TGTGCTAGTGGTGCCGGGACAGAGGTTGGGGAGACCCAGTACTTC. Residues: CASGAGTEVGETQYF.

For the CDR3, the DNA is TGTGCCAGCAGCAGGGAAGGGCAGCTGATCGGGGAGCTGTTTTTT. Residues: CASSREGQLIGELFF. V is TRBV25-1 and J is TRBJ2-2, with a possible D match to TRBD1 (5 bases). Between the trimmed V and J ends, which lost 6 bases and 7 bases, there was a span of 18 bases. This CDR3 region has 15 residues. CDR1 and CDR2 from the germline V gene are MGHDK and SYGVNS. Variable domain in full (rest from reference TRBV25-1 and TRBJ2-2): EADIYQTPRYLVIGTGKKITLECSQTMGHDKMYWYQQDPGMELHLIHYSYGVNSTEKGDLSSESTVSRIRTEHFPLTLESARPSHTSQYLCASSREGQLIGELFFGEGSRLTVL.

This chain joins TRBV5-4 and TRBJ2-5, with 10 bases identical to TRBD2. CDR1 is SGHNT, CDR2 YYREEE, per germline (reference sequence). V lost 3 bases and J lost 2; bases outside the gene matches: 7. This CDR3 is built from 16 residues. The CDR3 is CASSWKAGGGQETQYF. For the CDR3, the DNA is TGTGCCAGCAGCTGGAAAGCGGGGGGGGGACAAGAGACCCAGTACTTC. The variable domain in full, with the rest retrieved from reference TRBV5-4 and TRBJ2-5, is ETGVTQSPTHLIKTRGQQVTLRCSSQSGHNTVSWYQQALGQGPQFIFQYYREEENGRGNFPPRFSGLQFPNYSSELNVNALELDDSALYLCASSWKAGGGQETQYFGPGTRLLVL.

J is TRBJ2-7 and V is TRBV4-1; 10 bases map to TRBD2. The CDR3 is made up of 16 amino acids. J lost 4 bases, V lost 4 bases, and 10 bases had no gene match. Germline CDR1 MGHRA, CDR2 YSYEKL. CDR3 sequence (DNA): TGCGCCAGCAGCCCACATCAGCGGGGGGGCCGTTACGAGCAGTACTTC. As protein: CASSPHQRGGRYEQYF.